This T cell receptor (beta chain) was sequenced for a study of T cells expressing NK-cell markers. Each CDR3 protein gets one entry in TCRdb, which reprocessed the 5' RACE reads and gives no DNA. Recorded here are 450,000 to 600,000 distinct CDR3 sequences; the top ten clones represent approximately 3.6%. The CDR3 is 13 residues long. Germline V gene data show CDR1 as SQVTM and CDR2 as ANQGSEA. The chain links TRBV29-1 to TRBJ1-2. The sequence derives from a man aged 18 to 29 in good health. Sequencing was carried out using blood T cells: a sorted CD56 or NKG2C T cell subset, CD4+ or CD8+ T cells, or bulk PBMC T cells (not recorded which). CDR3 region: CSVPAGINYGYTF.